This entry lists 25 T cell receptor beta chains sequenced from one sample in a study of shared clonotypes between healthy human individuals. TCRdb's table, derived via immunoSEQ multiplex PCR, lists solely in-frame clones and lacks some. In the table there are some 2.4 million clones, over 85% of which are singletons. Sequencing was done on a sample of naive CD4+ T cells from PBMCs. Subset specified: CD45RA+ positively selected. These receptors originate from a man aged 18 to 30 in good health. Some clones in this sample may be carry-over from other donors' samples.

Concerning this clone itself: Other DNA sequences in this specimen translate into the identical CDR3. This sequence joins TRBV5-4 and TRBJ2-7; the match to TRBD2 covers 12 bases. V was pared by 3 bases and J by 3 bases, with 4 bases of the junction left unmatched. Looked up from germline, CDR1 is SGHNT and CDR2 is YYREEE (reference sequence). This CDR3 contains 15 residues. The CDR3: CASSSGLAGHYEQYF. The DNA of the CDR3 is TGTGCCAGCAGCTCCGGACTAGCGGGACACTACGAGCAGTACTTC.

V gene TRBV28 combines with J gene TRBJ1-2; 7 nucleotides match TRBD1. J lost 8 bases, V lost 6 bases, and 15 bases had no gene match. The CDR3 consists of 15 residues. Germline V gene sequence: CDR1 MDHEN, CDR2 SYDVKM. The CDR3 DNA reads TGTGCCAGCAGACTAGTCGTTGGGACAGCGGGGGGCTACACCTTC. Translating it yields CASRLVVGTAGGYTF.

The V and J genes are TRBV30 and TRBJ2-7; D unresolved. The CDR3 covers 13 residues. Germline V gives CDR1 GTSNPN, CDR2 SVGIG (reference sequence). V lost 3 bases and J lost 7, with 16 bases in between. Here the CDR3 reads CAWRVHGRREQYF. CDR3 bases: TGTGCCTGGAGGGTGCACGGCCGAAGAGAGCAGTACTTC.

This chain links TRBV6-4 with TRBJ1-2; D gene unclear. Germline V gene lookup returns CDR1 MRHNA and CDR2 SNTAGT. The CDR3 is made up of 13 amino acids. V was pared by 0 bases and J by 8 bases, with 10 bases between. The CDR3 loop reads CASSDSRSRGYTF. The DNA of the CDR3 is TGTGCCAGCAGTGACTCCCGCAGCCGAGGCTACACCTTC.

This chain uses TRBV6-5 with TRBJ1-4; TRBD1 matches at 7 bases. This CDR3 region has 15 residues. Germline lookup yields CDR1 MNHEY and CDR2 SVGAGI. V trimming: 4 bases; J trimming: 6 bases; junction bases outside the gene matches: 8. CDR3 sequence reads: CASSLATGSHEKLFF. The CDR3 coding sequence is TGTGCCAGCAGTTTAGCGACAGGGTCCCATGAAAAACTGTTTTTT.

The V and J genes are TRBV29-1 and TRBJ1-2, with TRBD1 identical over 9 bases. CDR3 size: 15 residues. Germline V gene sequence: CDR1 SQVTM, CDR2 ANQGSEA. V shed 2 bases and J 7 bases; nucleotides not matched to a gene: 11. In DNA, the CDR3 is TGCAGCGTTGAACTGTGGGACAGGGTTGGGGGTGGCTACACCTTC. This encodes CSVELWDRVGGGYTF. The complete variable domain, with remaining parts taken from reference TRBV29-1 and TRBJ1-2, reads SAVISQKPSRDICQRGTSLTIQCQVDSQVTMMFWYRQQPGQSLTLIATANQGSEATYESGFVIDKFPISRPNLTFSTLTVSNMSPEDSSIYLCSVELWDRVGGGYTFGSGTRLTVV.

The DNA for the CDR3 is TGTGCCAGCAGTTGGGGTAATGGCAATCAGCCCCAGCATTTT. This translates into CASSWGNGNQPQHF. The chain joins TRBV27 to TRBJ1-5, with D unresolved. V was trimmed by 4 bases and J by 2 bases, leaving 9 bases between them. This CDR3 contains 14 residues. The germline gives CDR1 MNHEY, CDR2 SMNVEV (reference sequence).

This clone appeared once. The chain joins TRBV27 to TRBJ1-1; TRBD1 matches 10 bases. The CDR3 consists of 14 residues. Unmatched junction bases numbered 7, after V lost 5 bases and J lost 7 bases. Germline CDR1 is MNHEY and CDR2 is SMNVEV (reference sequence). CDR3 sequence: CASSVLTGGGEAFF. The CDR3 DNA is TGTGCCAGCAGTGTCTTGACAGGGGGCGGTGAAGCTTTCTTT.

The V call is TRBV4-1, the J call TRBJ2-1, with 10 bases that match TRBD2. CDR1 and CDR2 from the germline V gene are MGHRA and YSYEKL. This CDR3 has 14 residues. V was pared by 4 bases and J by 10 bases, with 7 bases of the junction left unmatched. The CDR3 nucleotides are TGCGCCAGCAGCCTACCGACTAGCGGGCTAGAGCAGTTCTTC. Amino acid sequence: CASSLPTSGLEQFF.

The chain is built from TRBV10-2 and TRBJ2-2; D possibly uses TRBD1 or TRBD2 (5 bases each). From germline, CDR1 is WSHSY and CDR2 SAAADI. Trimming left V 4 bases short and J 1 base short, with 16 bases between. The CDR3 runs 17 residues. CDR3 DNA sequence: TGCGCCAGCAGTGGGGGGAGCGGCCTAGTGAACACCGGGGAGCTGTTTTTT. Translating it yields CASSGGSGLVNTGELFF.

Written as DNA, the CDR3 is TGTGCCAGCAGCAAAGACAGTTTTCTGGGGCAGTTCTTC. Its translation is CASSKDSFLGQFF. The genes are TRBV7-9 and TRBJ2-1; tentatively, D is TRBD1 (5 bases). Germline V gives CDR1 SEHNR, CDR2 FQNEAQ (reference sequence). Trimming removed 5 bases from V and 12 bases from J, with 17 bases in between. The CDR3 is made up of 13 amino acids.

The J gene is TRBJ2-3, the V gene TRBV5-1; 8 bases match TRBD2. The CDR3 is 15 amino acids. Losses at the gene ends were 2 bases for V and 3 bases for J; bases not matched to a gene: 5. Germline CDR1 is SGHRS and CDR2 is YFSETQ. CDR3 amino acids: CASSFFAGGTDTQYF. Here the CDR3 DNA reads TGCGCCAGCAGCTTCTTTGCGGGAGGAACAGATACGCAGTATTTT.

The CDR3, as DNA: TGTGCCAGCAGTTACCCCCTCGGGGGGGGCAATCAGCCCCAGCATTTT. Its protein product is CASSYPLGGGNQPQHF. The J gene is TRBJ1-5, the V gene TRBV6-6; weak D call: TRBD1 (5 bases). The CDR3 length is 16 residues. Trimming left V 2 bases short and J 2 bases short, with 13 bases between. The germline gives CDR1 MNHNY, CDR2 SVGAGI (reference sequence).

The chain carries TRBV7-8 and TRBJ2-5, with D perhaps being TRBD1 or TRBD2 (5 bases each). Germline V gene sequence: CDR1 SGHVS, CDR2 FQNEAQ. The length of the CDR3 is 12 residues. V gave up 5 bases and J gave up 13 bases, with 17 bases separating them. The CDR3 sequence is CASSKIPGRLYF. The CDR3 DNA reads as TGTGCCAGCAGCAAGATTCCGGGACGATTGTACTTC.

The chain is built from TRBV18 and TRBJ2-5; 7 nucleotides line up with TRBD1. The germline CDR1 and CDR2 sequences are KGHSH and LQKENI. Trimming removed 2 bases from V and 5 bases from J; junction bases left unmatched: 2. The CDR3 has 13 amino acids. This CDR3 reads CASSPTGDETQYF. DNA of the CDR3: TGTGCCAGCTCACCAACAGGGGACGAGACCCAGTACTTC. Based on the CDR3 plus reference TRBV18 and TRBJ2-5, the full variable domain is NAGVMQNPRHLVRRRGQEARLRCSPMKGHSHVYWYRQLPEEGLKFMVYLQKENIIDESGMPKERFSAEFPKEGPSILRIQQVVRGDSAAYFCASSPTGDETQYFGPGTRLLVL.

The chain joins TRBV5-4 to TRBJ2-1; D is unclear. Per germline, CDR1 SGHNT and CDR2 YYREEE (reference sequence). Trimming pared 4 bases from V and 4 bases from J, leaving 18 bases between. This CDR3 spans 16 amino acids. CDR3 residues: CASSRSFGGTYNEQFF. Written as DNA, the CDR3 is TGTGCCAGCAGCCGATCCTTTGGCGGCACTTACAATGAGCAGTTCTTC.

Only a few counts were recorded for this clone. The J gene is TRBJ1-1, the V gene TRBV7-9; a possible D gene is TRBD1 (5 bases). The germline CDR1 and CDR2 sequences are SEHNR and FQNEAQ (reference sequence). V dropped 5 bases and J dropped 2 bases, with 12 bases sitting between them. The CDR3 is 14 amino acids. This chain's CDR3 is CASSTTGVNTEAFF. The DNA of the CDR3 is TGTGCCAGCAGCACAACAGGAGTAAACACTGAAGCTTTCTTT.

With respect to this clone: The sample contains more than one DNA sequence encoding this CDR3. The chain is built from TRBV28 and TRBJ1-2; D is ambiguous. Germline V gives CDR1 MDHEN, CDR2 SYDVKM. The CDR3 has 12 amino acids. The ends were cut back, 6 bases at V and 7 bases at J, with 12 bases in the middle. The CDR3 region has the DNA TGTGCCAGCAGCTTGGCGGGGTTTGGCTACACCTTC. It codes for CASSLAGFGYTF.

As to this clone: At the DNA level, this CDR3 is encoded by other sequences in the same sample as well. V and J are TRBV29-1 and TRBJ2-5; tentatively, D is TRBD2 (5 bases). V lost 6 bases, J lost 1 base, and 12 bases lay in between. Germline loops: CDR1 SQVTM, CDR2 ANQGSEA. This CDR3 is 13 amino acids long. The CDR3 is CSVRAGGQETQYF. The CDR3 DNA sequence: TGCAGCGTCCGGGCGGGTGGCCAAGAGACCCAGTACTTC.

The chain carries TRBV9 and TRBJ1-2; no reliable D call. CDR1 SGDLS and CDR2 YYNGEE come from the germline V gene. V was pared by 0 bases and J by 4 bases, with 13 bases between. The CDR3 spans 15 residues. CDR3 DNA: TGTGCCAGCAGCGTAGCCCCCGGGGATCCCTATGGCTACACCTTC. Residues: CASSVAPGDPYGYTF.

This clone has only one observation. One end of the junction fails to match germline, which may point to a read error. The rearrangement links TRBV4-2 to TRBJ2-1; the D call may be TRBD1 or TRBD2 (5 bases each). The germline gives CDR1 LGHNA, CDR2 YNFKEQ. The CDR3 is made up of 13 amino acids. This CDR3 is CASSRAVGDLWLF. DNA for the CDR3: TGTGCCAGCAGCCGCGCTGTGGGGGATCTGTGGCTCTTC.

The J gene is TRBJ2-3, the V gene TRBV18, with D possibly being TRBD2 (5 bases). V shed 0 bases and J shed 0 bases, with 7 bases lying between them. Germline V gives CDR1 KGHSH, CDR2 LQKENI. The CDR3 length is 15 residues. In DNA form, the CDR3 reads TGTGCCAGCTCACCACCTAGCGCTAGCACAGATACGCAGTATTTT. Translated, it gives CASSPPSASTDTQYF. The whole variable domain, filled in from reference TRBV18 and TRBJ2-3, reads NAGVMQNPRHLVRRRGQEARLRCSPMKGHSHVYWYRQLPEEGLKFMVYLQKENIIDESGMPKERFSAEFPKEGPSILRIQQVVRGDSAAYFCASSPPSASTDTQYFGPGTRLTVL.

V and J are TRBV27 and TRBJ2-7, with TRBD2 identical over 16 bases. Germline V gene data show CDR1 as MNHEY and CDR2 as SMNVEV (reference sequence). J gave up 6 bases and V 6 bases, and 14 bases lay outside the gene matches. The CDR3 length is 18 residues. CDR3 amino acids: CASRRLGLAGGRASEQYF. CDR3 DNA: TGTGCCAGCAGGCGTCTGGGACTAGCGGGAGGGAGAGCATCCGAGCAGTACTTC.

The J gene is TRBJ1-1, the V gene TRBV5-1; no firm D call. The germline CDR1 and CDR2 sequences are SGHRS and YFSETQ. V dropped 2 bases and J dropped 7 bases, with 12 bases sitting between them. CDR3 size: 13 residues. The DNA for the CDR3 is TGCGCCAGCAGCTTTGGTGGGAATGGTGAAGCTTTCTTT. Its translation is CASSFGGNGEAFF.

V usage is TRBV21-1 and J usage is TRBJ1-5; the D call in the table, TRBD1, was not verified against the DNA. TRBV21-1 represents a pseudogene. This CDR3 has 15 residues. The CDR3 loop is CASSKATGSNQPQHF. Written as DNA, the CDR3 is TGTGCCAGCAGCAAAGCCACAGGGAGCAATCAGCCCCAGCATTTT.